The text below deals with one TCR beta chain. The target of this receptor is not known. A much bigger clone sits one base away, suggesting this may be a read error. The data stem from a study of T cells in Graves' hyperthyroidism and ophthalmopathy (dated by TCRdb to the late 2010s). General notes on the study: Peripheral blood was sampled at the time of initial diagnosis, prior to any treatment. The paper reports TCR Vbeta CDR3 sequencing of roughly 140 peripheral blood samples: 43 ophthalmopathy, about 75 hyperthyroidism and approximately 17 progressor patients. Whether ophthalmopathy could be predicted prospectively was tested in an independent validation cohort made up of under 20 hyperthyroidism patients plus 17 patients who later progressed to ophthalmopathy. The roughly 100 discovery patients were randomly split 7:3 into training and test sets. The study also compared thyroid tissue and blood T-cell repertoires from about 6 Graves' hyperthyroidism patients. TCR V-J signatures able to tell the groups apart were searched for in a discovery cohort of 90 to 100 patients, of whom more than 40 had Graves' ophthalmopathy and about 55 had stable Graves' hyperthyroidism. After blood sampling, hyperthyroidism patients were treated with methimazole at a starting dose of 30 mg daily, and ophthalmopathy patients were treated with high-dose intravenous methylprednisolone.

TCR beta CDR3 regions were amplified from RNA transcripts. A first-round RT-PCR of the TCR CDR3 used the HTBI primer set with the Qiagen OneStep RT-PCR kit. The libraries were constructed in a second round of multiplex PCR and then size-selected and purified. Paired-end sequencing of the libraries was performed with 100 bp reads on an Illumina HiSeq2000. The study's processing was this. Raw data were processed with SOAPnuke, discarding reads with adapters, uncalled bases, mean Phred below 15, or no exact constant-primer or identifier match. High-quality paired reads were merged using COPE v1.2.5, and each unique nucleotide sequence was defined as a clonotype. MiTCR v1.1 was used to align the clonotypes against IMGT TRBV, TRBD and TRBJ reference segments. Analysis was restricted to V-J combinations with a frequency above 0.0001, which covered about 99% of repertoires. A TCS score was defined as the ratio between F50 (clonal expansion) and ExV (chaos), using BLOSUM62-based TCRdist between CDR3 peptides within each V-J. Welch's t-statistics and random forest reduced fewer than 600 V-J features to roughly 13, which were used in a naive Bayes classifier (R e1071). TCRdb reprocessing: public reads trimmed at Q25 with fastp, clones called with MiXCR, in-frame beta chains kept. One record per CDR3 amino acid sequence lists the most common genes and DNA. The V and J calls come from TCRdb's annotation, not from the publication. For this sample there are hundreds of thousands of distinct CDR3 sequences; approximately 18% appear just once. The ten top clones hold over 15% of the sample.

Summary of the overall study and its limitations: A 13 V-J signature model separated ophthalmopathy from stable hyperthyroidism, with nearly 90% sensitivity and roughly 84% specificity in cross-validation and 80%/75% in testing. Sample size was not statistically predetermined, and investigators were not blinded to group allocation. In validation, the model predicted progression to ophthalmopathy a median of 6.5 months before onset, with 70% to 71% sensitivity and just under 75% specificity. Most expanded thyroid clonotypes (frequency above 0.001) were also detected in blood, a finding suggesting that blood repertoires may reflect thyroid immune responses.

Hyperthyroidism patients were newly diagnosed, with disease duration under 2 months, and aged 18 to 65 years. Any patient with an uncontrolled infection, another autoimmune disease, pregnancy or lactation was excluded. Diagnoses were established on the basis of clinical symptoms, serum thyroxine and TRAb, thyroid ultrasound, and orbital computed tomography. Blood from progressor patients was drawn when they were first diagnosed with hyperthyroidism, before any ophthalmopathy symptoms appeared. PBMCs were separated from roughly 9.6 ml of fresh peripheral blood using Ficoll-Paque density gradient centrifugation. Progressor patients were defined as those initially diagnosed with Graves' hyperthyroidism in whom ophthalmopathy developed during follow-up. Total RNA was extracted with Trizol reagent, and quality was checked on an Agilent 2100 Bioanalyzer. Reading the germline V gene gives CDR1 KGHSH and CDR2 LQKENI. The CDR3 measures 15 amino acids from cysteine to phenylalanine. Only the CDR3 part of the read is kept: 45 bases, read in frame from the first base.

Recombination linked TRBV18 to TRBJ1-1; no D gene call is confident. The sample consisted of blood. This TCR was recovered from a woman between 45 and 65 years old with Graves' hyperthyroidism that later progressed to Graves' ophthalmopathy. In nucleotides, the sequence is TGTACCAGCTCACCATTGCTCAACCGGGCCACTGAAGCTTTCTTT. Its amino acids are CTSSPLLNRATEAFF.